Below, 9 T cell receptor beta chains from the same sample are listed, as sequenced in a study of T cells in Graves' hyperthyroidism and ophthalmopathy. TCR beta CDR3 sequences were amplified from RNA transcripts. The study used the HTBI primer set for a first-round RT-PCR of the TCR CDR3. Each CDR3 protein is one row after TCRdb ran MiXCR on the multiplex PCR reads. The table includes some 350,000 distinct CDR3 sequences, 15% to 20% detected once. The sequenced sample was blood. These receptors were obtained from a woman younger than 30 with Graves' hyperthyroidism.

This clonotype was recorded at least ten times. The chain is built from TRBV9 and TRBJ1-1; D remains unclear. The CDR3 length is 17 residues. Germline lookup yields CDR1 SGDLS and CDR2 YYNGEE. V lost 0 bases and J lost 4, with 19 bases in between. CDR3 in amino acids: CASSVESSGAPLTEAFF. In nucleotides, the CDR3 is TGTGCCAGCAGCGTAGAAAGTTCGGGCGCTCCGCTCACTGAAGCTTTCTTT. Drawing the rest from reference TRBV9 and TRBJ1-1, the complete variable domain is DSGVTQTPKHLITATGQRVTLRCSPRSGDLSVYWYQQSLDQGLQFLIQYYNGEERAKGNILERFSAQQFPDLHSELNLSSLELGDSALYFCASSVESSGAPLTEAFFGQGTRLTVV.

This clonotype was detected only a few times. The chain joins TRBV6-2 or TRBV6-3 to TRBJ2-7; D unresolved. Deletions cut 4 bases from V and 3 bases from J, with 19 bases between. CDR3 size: 16 residues. Per germline, CDR1 MNHEY and CDR2 SVGEGT. This CDR3 reads CASSSTSNALGYEQYF. In DNA, the CDR3 is TGTGCCAGCAGTTCCACCTCCAACGCCTTGGGCTACGAGCAGTACTTC.

This clonotype occurred many times. The genes are TRBV7-8 and TRBJ2-2; D gene ambiguous. The ends were cut back, 4 bases at V and 8 bases at J, with 17 bases in the middle. This CDR3 comprises 15 residues. Germline values: CDR1 SGHVS, CDR2 FQNEAQ. This CDR3 is CASSYSMTRRGELFF. DNA of the CDR3: TGTGCCAGCAGCTACTCTATGACGAGGCGGGGGGAGCTGTTTTTT.

This clonotype was seen ten or more times. The rearrangement uses TRBV7-8 and TRBJ1-5, with a possible D match to TRBD1 (5 bases). Germline CDR1 reads SGHVS; CDR2 reads FQNEAQ. This CDR3 is 17 amino acids long. Trimming removed 0 bases at V and 2 bases at J, with 14 bases between. CDR3 DNA: TGTGCCAGCAGCTTAGCTCGGCTGGGGCTCGGCAATCAGCCCCAGCATTTT. Protein sequence: CASSLARLGLGNQPQHF. Supplemented by reference TRBV7-8 and TRBJ1-5, the full variable domain reads GAGVSQSPRYKVAKRGQDVALRCDPISGHVSLFWYQQALGQGPEFLTYFQNEAQLDKSGLPSDRFFAERPEGSVSTLKIQRTQQEDSAVYLCASSLARLGLGNQPQHFGDGTRLSIL.

This clonotype was recorded many times. The V and J genes are TRBV19 and TRBJ2-2; 9 bases align to TRBD1. The CDR3 length is 15 residues. Looked up from germline, CDR1 is LNHDA and CDR2 is SQIVND (reference sequence). V trimming: 4 bases; J trimming: 3 bases; junction bases outside the gene matches: 3. The CDR3, as DNA: TGTGCCAGTAGTAAGGACAGGGGTGACACCGGGGAGCTGTTTTTT. This encodes CASSKDRGDTGELFF.

This clonotype has a count of ten or more. The V gene is TRBV12-3 or TRBV12-4, the J gene TRBJ1-1; tentative D call: TRBD1 (5 bases). The CDR3 loop spans 16 amino acids. V lost 5 bases, J lost 1 base, and 17 bases lay in between. The CDR3 coding sequence is TGTGCCAGCAGTGCGCCTTGGGGCAGGGCGAACACTGAAGCTTTCTTT. Its translation: CASSAPWGRANTEAFF.

This clonotype was observed at least ten times. CDR3 amino acids: CASSLARGTGELFF. DNA of the CDR3: TGTGCCAGCAGTTTAGCTAGAGGCACCGGGGAGCTGTTTTTT. V gene TRBV12-3 or TRBV12-4 combines with J gene TRBJ2-2, with D unclear. This CDR3 contains 14 residues. V lost 0 bases to trimming and J lost 4 bases, with 6 bases between them.

This chain connects TRBV6-1 to TRBJ1-1; TRBD1 might be the D (6 bases). There are 16 residues in the CDR3. The germline V gene has CDR1 MNHNS and CDR2 SASEGT. Trimming pared 0 bases from V and 1 base from J, leaving 12 bases between. The CDR3 region is CASSEAFARGNTEAFF. The DNA of the CDR3 is TGTGCCAGCAGTGAAGCTTTCGCCAGGGGGAACACTGAAGCTTTCTTT.

This clonotype came up many times. The rearrangement joins TRBV28 to TRBJ1-1, with 7 bases lining up with TRBD1. Trimming took 6 bases from V and 4 from J; bases not matched to a gene: 8. In germline, CDR1 is MDHEN, CDR2 SYDVKM. This CDR3 has 14 residues. In DNA form, the CDR3 reads TGTGCCAGCAGATTCGGACAGGCTAGCACTGAAGCTTTCTTT. The encoded protein is CASRFGQASTEAFF.